This TCR beta chain comes out of a study of blood T cell repertoires in COVID-19. Whole-study context: Some COVID-19 samples were acute and others convalescent; all came from the United States, Italy and Spain. PBMCs, B-cell-depleted T cells, or T cells were the source of the cDNA or gDNA that made up the material.

In the original analysis: The assay estimated nucleated cells by amplifying reference gene primers. The protocol was immunoSEQ multiplex PCR, while the TCRdb copy is restricted to in-frame clones and leaves out a portion. Clone size and V and J calls were adopted from that table, with D and trimming inferred from the DNA. The repertoire has 390,000 or so clones, approximately 90% of them found once; the top ten carry 1.4% to 1.5%. Germline loops: CDR1 GTSNPN, CDR2 SVGIG (reference sequence). This CDR3 is 13 amino acids long. Losses at the gene ends were 0 bases for V and 7 bases for J; bases not matched to a gene: 3.

This sequence originates from a woman aged 30 to 39 with active or convalescent COVID-19. V usage is TRBV30 and J usage is TRBJ2-1; 7 bases agree with TRBD2. Sequencing used peripheral blood. The CDR3, as DNA: TGTGCCTGGAGTGTACTAGCGACGAATGAGCAGTTCTTC. It is translated as CAWSVLATNEQFF.